The table lists the clone carrying this T cell receptor (beta chain) with many counts. The antigen is not known. The gene symbols are mouse symbols. Coverage ceases 4 residues before the CDR3 finishes, and the germline J gene fills in the end. Sequencing relied on a cDNA template that was reverse transcribed from extracted RNA. Profiled with immunoSEQ multiplex PCR; TCRdb holds only in-frame clones, not every one. The sample includes roughly 5,800 clones, none of them occurring once. CD4, CD8alpha, NKG2D, NKG2ACE and other markers guided sorting of pooled cutaneous lymph node cells. The data were taken from a study of CD8+ T cells in alopecia areata. Study-wide results and caveats: In lesional scalp, particularly from alopecia totalis/universalis, clonality was higher than in normal scalp.

Germline V CDR1 and CDR2: NSHNY, SYGAGN. CDR3 length: 12 residues. V shed 3 bases and J 3 bases; nucleotides not matched to a gene: 0. Sequences were obtained from CD8+ T cells sorted from a lymph node. The J gene is TRBJ2-7, the V gene TRBV13-1; 7 bases are shared with TRBD1. The origin of this receptor is a C3H/HeJ mouse with alopecia areata. The MHC haplotype recorded for the strain is H2-k. The DNA read from the CDR3 is TGTGCCAGCAGTGGGACAGGCTAT. Translated: CASSGTGY. The whole CDR3 protein reads CASSGTGYEQYF.